The 26 T cell receptor beta chains given below trace back to one sample, sequenced in a study of T-cell memory formation after mild COVID-19. One entry per CDR3 protein results from TCRdb running MiXCR on the 5' RACE reads. The sample lists roughly 200,000 distinct CDR3 sequences, more than 15% occurring once. Sequenced input: PBMCs or a T cell subset sorted from them (not recorded which). These receptors originate from an adult woman who had mild COVID-19 (a few samples of this study predate the infection). Cell type and time point are not known.

This clonotype appeared a few times. DNA of the CDR3: TGTGCCAGCAGCTTCGGGCAGGGGCCTGGAAACACCATATATTTT. It yields the protein CASSFGQGPGNTIYF. The chain is built from TRBV7-3 and TRBJ1-3, with D perhaps matching TRBD1 (6 bases). CDR3 length: 15 amino acids. The V gene's germline CDR1 is SGHTA and CDR2 FQGTGA. Trimming removed 3 bases from V and 2 bases from J, with 11 bases in between.

This clonotype appeared a few times. J is TRBJ1-2 and V is TRBV7-3; no clear D gene. Germline loops: CDR1 SGHTA, CDR2 FQGTGA. V lost 5 bases and J lost 0, with 10 bases in between. This CDR3 spans 14 amino acids. In DNA, the CDR3 is TGTGCCAGCAGCGAGATGCCGGCTAACTATGGCTACACCTTC. It codes for CASSEMPANYGYTF.

This clonotype was seen ten or more times. The rearrangement links TRBV5-1 to TRBJ2-1; D is possibly TRBD1 (6 bases). V lost 4 bases and J lost 5, with 19 bases in between. The CDR3 spans 16 residues. Germline V gene lookup returns CDR1 SGHRS and CDR2 YFSETQ. CDR3 amino acids: CASSKTGTPLDNEQFF. The CDR3 DNA reads TGCGCCAGCAGCAAAACCGGGACACCTCTGGACAATGAGCAGTTCTTC.

The sample holds a few counts of this clonotype. This rearrangement joins TRBV4-3 to TRBJ1-1; D is unresolved. Germline V CDR1 and CDR2: LGHNA, YSLEER. V shed 1 base and J shed 5 bases, with 11 bases lying between them. CDR3 length: 14 amino acids. In DNA form, the CDR3 reads TGCGCCAGCAGCCAAGTGGCGGCCATGACTGAAGCTTTCTTT. Amino acid sequence: CASSQVAAMTEAFF.

A few counts support this clonotype. This chain joins TRBV3-1 and TRBJ2-3, with 11 nucleotides matching TRBD2. The CDR3 contains 15 residues. Germline CDR1 reads LGHDT; CDR2 reads YNNKEL (reference sequence). With V trimmed by 5 bases and J by 2 bases, 3 bases remained unmatched. This CDR3 reads CASSVLAGATDTQYF. The CDR3 coding sequence is TGTGCCAGCAGCGTACTAGCGGGAGCCACAGATACGCAGTATTTT.

The count of this clonotype is one. The chain has TRBV5-1 and TRBJ1-6, with D perhaps TRBD1 (5 bases). This CDR3 contains 14 residues. Per the germline V gene, CDR1 is SGHRS and CDR2 is YFSETQ. The V gene lost 0 bases and the J gene lost 7 bases, with 8 bases spanning the gap. Written as DNA, the CDR3 is TGCGCCAGCAGCTTGGGGGACGGAAATTCACCCCTCCACTTT. It is translated as CASSLGDGNSPLHF.

The chain links TRBV6-1 to TRBJ1-1; 9 bases map to TRBD1. Germline V gene sequence: CDR1 MNHNS, CDR2 SASEGT. V was pared by 5 bases and J by 1 base, with 11 bases of the junction left unmatched. CDR3 length equals 17 residues. In DNA form, the CDR3 reads TGTGCCAGCAGTACCCCCCCCGGGACAGGGAAGAACACTGAAGCTTTCTTT. Translation: CASSTPPGTGKNTEAFF.

This chain joins TRBV5-1 and TRBJ1-1, with 9 bases that match TRBD1. With V trimmed by 0 bases and J by 4 bases, 7 bases remained unmatched. The CDR3 length is 16 residues. Looked up from germline, CDR1 is SGHRS and CDR2 is YFSETQ. The CDR3 is CASSLAVQGAVTEAFF. CDR3 nucleotide sequence: TGCGCCAGCAGCTTGGCCGTACAGGGGGCTGTCACTGAAGCTTTCTTT.

This clonotype was recorded a few times. As DNA, the CDR3 is TGCAGTGCTAGAGATCTTCGTTCCGGGAACACTGAAGCTTTCTTT. Protein product: CSARDLRSGNTEAFF. The chain couples TRBV20-1 to TRBJ1-1; D is uncertain. Per germline, CDR1 DFQATT and CDR2 SNEGSKA (reference sequence). This CDR3 is 15 amino acids long. Trimming stripped 0 bases from V and 1 base from J, with 12 bases between.

This clonotype was observed at least ten times. The CDR3 region is CASSFPGQETQYF. DNA of the CDR3: TGCGCCAGCAGCTTCCCAGGGCAAGAGACCCAGTACTTC. The chain couples TRBV5-1 to TRBJ2-5; the D gene is possibly TRBD1 (5 bases). The CDR3 contains 13 residues. V was shortened by 2 bases and J by 2 bases, with 7 bases between the two germline ends. The V gene's germline CDR1 is SGHRS and CDR2 YFSETQ.

DNA for the CDR3: TGCGCCAGCAGCAGGGGACTAGCCAATGAGCAGTTCTTC. It is translated as CASSRGLANEQFF. The chain is built from TRBV5-1 and TRBJ2-1; 9 bases agree with TRBD2. CDR1 is SGHRS and CDR2 is YFSETQ in the germline V gene. This CDR3 contains 13 residues. With V trimmed by 4 bases and J by 6 bases, 2 bases remained unmatched.

This clonotype was counted a few times. The chain's CDR3 is CASSPDSSYNEQFF. The CDR3 DNA follows: TGTGCCAGCAGTCCGGACAGCTCCTACAATGAGCAGTTCTTC. V usage is TRBV6-5 and J usage is TRBJ2-1; TRBD1 is a possible D gene (6 bases). V was cut by 5 bases and J by 0 bases, with 8 bases left in between. The V gene's germline CDR1 is MNHEY and CDR2 SVGAGI. The length of the CDR3 is 14 residues.

This clonotype was seen only a few times. The chain has TRBV24-1 and TRBJ2-3, with 15 bases aligning to TRBD2. Germline CDR1 is KGHDR and CDR2 is SFDVKD. The CDR3 contains 16 residues. J gave up 5 bases and V 4 bases, and 3 bases lay outside the gene matches. The CDR3 sequence: CATSDRGLAGGDTQYF. The CDR3 region has the DNA TGTGCCACCAGTGACCGGGGACTAGCGGGAGGAGATACGCAGTATTTT.

The rearrangement joins TRBV7-2 to TRBJ2-7; weak D call: TRBD2 (6 bases). V was cut by 1 base and J by 3 bases, with 10 bases left in between. CDR1 is SGHTA and CDR2 is FQGNSA in the germline V gene. This CDR3 comprises 14 residues. In DNA form, the CDR3 reads TGTGCCAGCAGCTTAGGGGAGGCCCGCTACGAGCAGTACTTC. Its translation: CASSLGEARYEQYF.

This clonotype occurred a few times. V gene TRBV7-2 combines with J gene TRBJ2-7; D is uncertain. The CDR3 consists of 13 residues. The germline gives CDR1 SGHTA, CDR2 FQGNSA. The V and J ends lost 5 bases and 5 bases respectively, with 13 bases between them. The CDR3 DNA follows: TGTGCCAGCAGCCAGTACCGGGCTAACGAGCAGTACTTC. Encoded protein: CASSQYRANEQYF.

J is TRBJ1-6 and V is TRBV6-5; 9 bases are a match to TRBD1. The CDR3 contains 18 residues. Trimming cost V 5 bases and J 0 bases; bases outside gene matches: 8. Germline V gives CDR1 MNHEY, CDR2 SVGAGI. The CDR3 bases are TGTGCCAGCAGTCCGCGGACAGGGGATCTCTCCTATAATTCACCCCTCCACTTT. Protein product: CASSPRTGDLSYNSPLHF.

V is TRBV20-1 and J is TRBJ2-5; D uncertain. Germline V gene data show CDR1 as DFQATT and CDR2 as SNEGSKA (reference sequence). V lost 1 base to trimming and J lost 5 bases, with 14 bases between them. The CDR3 runs 14 residues. The CDR3 loop is CSARVGYPTETQYF. The CDR3 coding sequence is TGCAGTGCTAGAGTTGGGTACCCAACCGAGACCCAGTACTTC.

Many counts were recorded for this clonotype. The chain combines TRBV25-1 with TRBJ2-7; weak D call: TRBD1 (5 bases). This CDR3 has 16 residues. CDR1 MGHDK and CDR2 SYGVNS come from the germline V gene. V was cut by 1 base and J by 4 bases, with 17 bases left in between. This chain's CDR3 is CASSELGRAQGYEQYF. CDR3 in DNA: TGTGCCAGCAGTGAATTAGGCAGGGCCCAAGGGTACGAGCAGTACTTC.

This clonotype occurred a few times. The chain recombines TRBV12-3 or TRBV12-4 with TRBJ1-5; the D gene is possibly TRBD1 (5 bases). The CDR3 contains 13 residues. Trimming left V 11 bases short and J 0 bases short, with 11 bases between. The CDR3 DNA reads TGTGCCCCAGGACACTATAGCAATCAGCCCCAGCATTTT. Its protein product is CAPGHYSNQPQHF.

The chain recombines TRBV29-1 with TRBJ2-3; D is undetermined. The CDR3 spans 12 residues. Germline CDR1 is SQVTM and CDR2 is ANQGSEA. V lost 6 bases to trimming and J lost 0 bases, with 7 bases between them. CDR3 bases: TGCAGCGTCGGGCCTAGCACAGATACGCAGTATTTT. Amino acid sequence: CSVGPSTDTQYF.

The chain couples TRBV11-3 to TRBJ2-7, with TRBD2 identical over 11 bases. This CDR3 contains 19 residues. Germline CDR1 is SGHNT and CDR2 is YENEEA. The V segment lost 0 bases and the J segment 3 bases; nucleotides outside the gene matches: 13. The CDR3 nucleotides are TGTGCCAGCAGCTTAGAAGGGTGGGGAACTAGCGGGAGCCTCTACGAGCAGTACTTC. It codes for CASSLEGWGTSGSLYEQYF.

This clonotype turned up a few times. The CDR3 loop reads CASSLSQPRETQYF. CDR3 bases: TGCGCCAGCAGCTTGTCACAGCCCCGGGAGACCCAGTACTTC. The J gene is TRBJ2-5, the V gene TRBV5-1; D remains ambiguous. Trimming took 1 base from V and 5 from J, leaving 12 bases between them. CDR1 and CDR2 from the germline V gene are SGHRS and YFSETQ. CDR3 size: 14 residues.

The genes are TRBV7-3 and TRBJ2-2; D assignment may be TRBD1 or TRBD2 (5 bases each). The ends were cut back, 2 bases at V and 7 bases at J, with 11 bases in the middle. Germline V gene lookup returns CDR1 SGHTA and CDR2 FQGTGA. This CDR3 region has 14 residues. In DNA, the CDR3 is TGTGCCAGCAGCTTAGAGGGGAAGAACGGGGAGCTGTTTTTT. Its protein product is CASSLEGKNGELFF.

This clonotype was detected a few times. The chain links TRBV12-3 or TRBV12-4 to TRBJ1-5; D might be TRBD1 (6 bases). This CDR3 has 16 residues. V was trimmed by 1 base and J by 7 bases, leaving 17 bases between them. The CDR3 region has the DNA TGTGCCAGCAGTTTAGGGGCAGGGGAGATGGGGCAGCCCCAGCATTTT. It codes for CASSLGAGEMGQPQHF.

This clonotype was seen only a few times. The gene calls are TRBV5-1 and TRBJ1-2; no firm D call. This CDR3 region has 13 residues. V dropped 1 base and J dropped 1 base, with 5 bases sitting between them. Germline-derived CDR1 and CDR2 are SGHRS and YFSETQ. CDR3 in amino acids: CASSLQDNYGYTF. The CDR3 nucleotides read TGCGCCAGCAGCTTGCAGGATAACTATGGCTACACCTTC.

This CDR3 reads CASSPRGSSGQPQHF. The CDR3 DNA sequence: TGTGCCAGCAGCCCTAGGGGGTCATCGGGTCAGCCCCAGCATTTT. J is TRBJ1-5 and V is TRBV7-9; possibly TRBD1 for D (6 bases). The CDR3 contains 15 residues. Trimming shortened V by 5 bases and J by 6 bases, and 17 bases separated the two germline ends. CDR1 and CDR2 (germline): SEHNR, FQNEAQ (reference sequence).